This T cell receptor beta chain was captured in a study of OX40 agonist ivuxolimab in advanced cancers. Study-level points and caveats: Relative to CD4+ cells, CD8+ T cells on average had more expanded clones. In the 0.1 to 3.0 mg/kg range, CD4+ and CD8+ blood T cells had expanded clonally by week 6. Also showing low normalized T-cell clonal expansion were some of the nonresponders.

Measured with immunoSEQ multiplex PCR; TCRdb has only the in-frame clones, and not every one. The table records tens of thousands of clones, over 75% of them present only once. From germline, CDR1 is ENHRY and CDR2 SYGVKD. J lost 7 bases, V lost 11 bases, and 9 bases had no gene match. This CDR3 region has 14 residues. In the case of this clone: As yet, its antigen is unknown.

This clonotype was obtained from an adult with an advanced solid tumor such as melanoma, head and neck, liver or kidney cancer. This material consisted of CD4+ or CD8+ T cells sorted from blood, taken in a trial of the OX40 agonist ivuxolimab. This chain uses TRBV10-3 with TRBJ2-1, with 12 bases lining up with TRBD2. The CDR3: CAAEAGTSGNEQFF. CDR3 nucleotides: TGTGCCGCAGAGGCCGGGACTAGCGGGAATGAGCAGTTCTTC.